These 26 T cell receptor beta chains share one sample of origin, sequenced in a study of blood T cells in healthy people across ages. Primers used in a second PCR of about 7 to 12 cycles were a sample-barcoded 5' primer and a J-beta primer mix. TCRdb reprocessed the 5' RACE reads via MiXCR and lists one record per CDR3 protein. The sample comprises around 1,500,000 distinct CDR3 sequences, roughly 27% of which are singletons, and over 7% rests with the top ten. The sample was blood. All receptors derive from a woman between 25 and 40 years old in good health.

CDR3 nucleotides: TGCGCCAGCAGTATGGACCCCCCGGGGGAGACCCAGTTCTTC. Translating gives CASSMDPPGETQFF. The chain recombines TRBV5-1 with TRBJ2-1; possible D gene TRBD2, 6 bases. The CDR3 has 14 residues. The V end was cut by 5 bases, the J end by 13 bases, with 22 bases between. Germline CDR1 reads SGHRS; CDR2 reads YFSETQ.

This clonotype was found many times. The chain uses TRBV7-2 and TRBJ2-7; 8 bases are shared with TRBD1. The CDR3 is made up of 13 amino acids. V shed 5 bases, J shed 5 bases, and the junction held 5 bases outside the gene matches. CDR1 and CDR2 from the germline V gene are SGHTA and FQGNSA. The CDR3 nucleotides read TGTGCCAGCAGCGCGGACAGGGCCGACGAGCAGTACTTC. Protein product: CASSADRADEQYF.

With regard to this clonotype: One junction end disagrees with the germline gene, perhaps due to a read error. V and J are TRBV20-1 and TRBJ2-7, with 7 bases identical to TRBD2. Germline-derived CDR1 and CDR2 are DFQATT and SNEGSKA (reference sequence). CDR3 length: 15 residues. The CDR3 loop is CSPRDAEREPYEQYF. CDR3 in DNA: TGCAGTCCTAGAGATGCCGAGCGGGAACCCTACGAGCAGTACTTC.

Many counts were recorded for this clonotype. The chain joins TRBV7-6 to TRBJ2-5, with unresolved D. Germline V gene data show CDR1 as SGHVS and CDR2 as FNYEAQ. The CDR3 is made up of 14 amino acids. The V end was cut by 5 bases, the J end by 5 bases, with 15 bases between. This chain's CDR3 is CASSPRLGSETQYF. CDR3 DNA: TGTGCCAGCAGCCCCAGGCTGGGTTCGGAGACCCAGTACTTC.

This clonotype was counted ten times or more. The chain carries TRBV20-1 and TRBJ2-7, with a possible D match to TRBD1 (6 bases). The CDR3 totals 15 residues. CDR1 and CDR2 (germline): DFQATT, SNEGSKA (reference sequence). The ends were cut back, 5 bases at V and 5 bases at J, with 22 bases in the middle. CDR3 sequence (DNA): TGCAGTGCTTGGGATGGACAGACAGTATTCGACGAGCAGTACTTC. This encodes CSAWDGQTVFDEQYF.

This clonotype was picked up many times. Written as DNA, the CDR3 is TGTGCCAGCTTACCCGGCGGGGGAGCCAAAAACATTCAGTACTTC. Protein sequence: CASLPGGGAKNIQYF. The genes are TRBV6-2 or TRBV6-3 and TRBJ2-4; the match to TRBD2 covers 7 bases. V shed 8 bases, J shed 0 bases, and the junction held 7 bases outside the gene matches. Germline V gene data show CDR1 as MNHEY and CDR2 as SVGEGT. The CDR3 covers 15 residues.

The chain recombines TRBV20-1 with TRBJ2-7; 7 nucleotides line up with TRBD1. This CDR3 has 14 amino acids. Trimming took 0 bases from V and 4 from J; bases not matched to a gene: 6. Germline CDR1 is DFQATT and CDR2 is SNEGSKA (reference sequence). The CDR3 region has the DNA TGCAGTGCTAGAGATTGGCAGGGGGAGTACGAGCAGTACTTC. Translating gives CSARDWQGEYEQYF.

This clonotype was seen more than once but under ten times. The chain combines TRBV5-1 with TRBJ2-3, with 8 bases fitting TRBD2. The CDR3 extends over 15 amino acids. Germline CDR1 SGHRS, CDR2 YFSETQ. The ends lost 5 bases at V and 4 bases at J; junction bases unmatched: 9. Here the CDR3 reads CASSSGTRPSDTQYF. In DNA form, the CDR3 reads TGCGCCAGCAGTTCCGGGACTAGGCCCTCAGATACGCAGTATTTT.

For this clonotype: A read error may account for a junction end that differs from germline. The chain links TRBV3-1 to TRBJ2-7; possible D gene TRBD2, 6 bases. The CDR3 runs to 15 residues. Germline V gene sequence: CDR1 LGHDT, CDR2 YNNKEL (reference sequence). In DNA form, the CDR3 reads TGTGCCAGCAACCAAGTGGCGGGGTATACCTACGAGCAGTACTTC. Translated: CASNQVAGYTYEQYF.

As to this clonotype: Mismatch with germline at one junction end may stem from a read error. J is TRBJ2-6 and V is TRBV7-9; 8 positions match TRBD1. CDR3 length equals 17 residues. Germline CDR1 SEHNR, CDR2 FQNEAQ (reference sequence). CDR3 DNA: TGTGCCAGCAGCTTTGACAGGGGCTGGGTTGGGGCCAACGTCCCGACTTTC. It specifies CASSFDRGWVGANVPTF.

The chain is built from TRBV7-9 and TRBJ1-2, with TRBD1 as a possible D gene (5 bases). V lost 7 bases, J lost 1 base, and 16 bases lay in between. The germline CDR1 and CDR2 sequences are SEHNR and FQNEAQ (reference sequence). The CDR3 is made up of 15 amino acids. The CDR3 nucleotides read TGTGCCAGCACCCTAGGGACGGGAGATAACTATGGCTACACCTTC. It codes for CASTLGTGDNYGYTF. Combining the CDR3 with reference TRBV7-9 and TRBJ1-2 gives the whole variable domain DTGVSQNPRHKITKRGQNVTFRCDPISEHNRLYWYRQTLGQGPEFLTYFQNEAQLEKSRLLSDRFSAERPKGSFSTLEIQRTEQGDSAMYLCASTLGTGDNYGYTFGSGTRLTVV.

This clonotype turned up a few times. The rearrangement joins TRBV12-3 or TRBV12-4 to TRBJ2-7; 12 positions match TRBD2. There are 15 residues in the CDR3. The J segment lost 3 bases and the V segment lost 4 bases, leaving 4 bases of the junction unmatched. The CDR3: CASSSLAGGHYEQYF. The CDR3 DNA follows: TGTGCCAGCAGTTCCCTAGCGGGAGGGCACTACGAGCAGTACTTC.

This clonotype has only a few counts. The CDR3 loop is CASSTNTYEQYF. CDR3 nucleotides: TGTGCCAGTAGTACAAACACCTACGAGCAGTACTTC. This chain links TRBV19 with TRBJ2-7; D gene unclear. V lost 4 bases to trimming and J lost 2 bases, with 6 bases between them. The V gene's germline CDR1 is LNHDA and CDR2 SQIVND (reference sequence). This CDR3 spans 12 amino acids.

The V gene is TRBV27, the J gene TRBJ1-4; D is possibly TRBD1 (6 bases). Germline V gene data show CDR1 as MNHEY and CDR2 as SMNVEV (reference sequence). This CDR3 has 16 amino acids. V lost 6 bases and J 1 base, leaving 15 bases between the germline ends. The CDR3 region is CASSLRGWRTNEKLFF. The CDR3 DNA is TGTGCCAGCAGCCTGAGGGGGTGGAGAACTAATGAAAAACTGTTTTTT. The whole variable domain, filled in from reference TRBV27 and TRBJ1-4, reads EAQVTQNPRYLITVTGKKLTVTCSQNMNHEYMSWYRQDPGLGLRQIYYSMNVEVTDKGDVPEGYKVSRKEKRNFPLILESPSPNQTSLYFCASSLRGWRTNEKLFFGSGTQLSVL.

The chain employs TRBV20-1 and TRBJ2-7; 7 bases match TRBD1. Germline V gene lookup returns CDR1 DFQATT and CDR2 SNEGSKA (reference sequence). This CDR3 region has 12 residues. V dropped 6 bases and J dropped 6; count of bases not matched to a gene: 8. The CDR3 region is CSAHGQDCEQYF. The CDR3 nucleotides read TGCAGTGCCCACGGACAGGACTGCGAGCAGTACTTC.

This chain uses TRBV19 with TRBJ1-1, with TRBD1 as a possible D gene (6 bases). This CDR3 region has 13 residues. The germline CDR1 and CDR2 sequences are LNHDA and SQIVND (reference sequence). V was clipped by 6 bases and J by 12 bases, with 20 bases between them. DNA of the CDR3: TGTGCCAGTAGCCAGGACAGTGGGGAGTATTCTTTCTTT. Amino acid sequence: CASSQDSGEYSFF.

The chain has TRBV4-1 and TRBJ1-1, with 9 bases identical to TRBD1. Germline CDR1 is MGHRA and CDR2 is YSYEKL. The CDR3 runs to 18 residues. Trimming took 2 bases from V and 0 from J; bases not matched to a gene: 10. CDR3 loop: CASSQTGGAHRVNTEAFF. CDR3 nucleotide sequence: TGCGCCAGCAGCCAAACAGGGGGCGCCCATCGTGTGAACACTGAAGCTTTCTTT.

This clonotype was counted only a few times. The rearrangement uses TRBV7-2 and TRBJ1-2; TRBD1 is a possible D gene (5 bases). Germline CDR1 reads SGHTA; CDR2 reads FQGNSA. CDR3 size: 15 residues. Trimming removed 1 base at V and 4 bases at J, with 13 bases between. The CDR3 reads CASSLGGGQGYGYTF. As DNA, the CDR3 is TGTGCCAGCAGCTTAGGGGGCGGGCAGGGCTATGGCTACACCTTC.

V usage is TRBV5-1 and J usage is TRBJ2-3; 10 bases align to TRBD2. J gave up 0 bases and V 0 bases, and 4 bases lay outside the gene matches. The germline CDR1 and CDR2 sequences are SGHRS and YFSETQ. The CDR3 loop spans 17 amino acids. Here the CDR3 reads CASSLAVSGGSTDTQYF. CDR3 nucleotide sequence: TGCGCCAGCAGCTTGGCCGTTAGCGGGGGGAGCACAGATACGCAGTATTTT.

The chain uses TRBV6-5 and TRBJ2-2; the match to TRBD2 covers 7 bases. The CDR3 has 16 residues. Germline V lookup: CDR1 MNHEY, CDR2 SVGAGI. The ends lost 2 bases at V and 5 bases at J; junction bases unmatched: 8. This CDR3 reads CASSYGGGGGTGELFF. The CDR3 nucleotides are TGTGCCAGCAGTTACGGCGGGGGAGGAGGGACCGGGGAGCTGTTTTTT.

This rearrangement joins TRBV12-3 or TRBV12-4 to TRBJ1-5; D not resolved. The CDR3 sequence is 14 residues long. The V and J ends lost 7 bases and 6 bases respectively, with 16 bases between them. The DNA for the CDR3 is TGTGCCAGCACCCAGACGGGTTTAGGTCAGCCCCAGCATTTT. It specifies CASTQTGLGQPQHF.

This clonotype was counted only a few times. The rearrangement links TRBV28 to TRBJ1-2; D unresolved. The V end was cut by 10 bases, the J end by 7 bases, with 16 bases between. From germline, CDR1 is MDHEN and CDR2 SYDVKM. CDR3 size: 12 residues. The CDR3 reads CATTGASGGYTF. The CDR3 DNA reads TGTGCCACCACGGGCGCATCGGGTGGCTACACCTTC.

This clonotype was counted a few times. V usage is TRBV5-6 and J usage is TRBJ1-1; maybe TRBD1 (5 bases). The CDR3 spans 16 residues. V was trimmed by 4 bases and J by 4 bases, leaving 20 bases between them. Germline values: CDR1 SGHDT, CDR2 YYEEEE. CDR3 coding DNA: TGTGCCAGCAGCCCCTCGGCAGGGCGCGGGATCACTGAAGCTTTCTTT. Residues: CASSPSAGRGITEAFF.

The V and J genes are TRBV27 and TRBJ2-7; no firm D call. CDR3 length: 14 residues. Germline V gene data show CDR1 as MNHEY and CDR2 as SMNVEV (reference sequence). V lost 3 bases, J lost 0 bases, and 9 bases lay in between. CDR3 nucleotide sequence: TGTGCCAGCAGTTTGAGCCTCCTCTCCTACGAGCAGTACTTC. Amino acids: CASSLSLLSYEQYF.

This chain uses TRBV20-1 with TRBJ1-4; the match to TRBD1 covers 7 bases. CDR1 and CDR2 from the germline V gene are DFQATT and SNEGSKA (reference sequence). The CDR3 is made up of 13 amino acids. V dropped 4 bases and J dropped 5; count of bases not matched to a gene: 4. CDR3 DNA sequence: TGCAGTGCTAACCGGGACAGCAATGAAAAACTGTTTTTT. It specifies CSANRDSNEKLFF.

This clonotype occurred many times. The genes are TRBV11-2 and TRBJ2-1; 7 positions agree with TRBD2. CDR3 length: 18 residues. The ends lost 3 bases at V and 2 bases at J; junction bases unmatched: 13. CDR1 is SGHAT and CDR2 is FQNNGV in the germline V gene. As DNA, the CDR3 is TGTGCCAGCAGCTTTCGCTCATACGCGCGGGGGACCTACAATGAGCAGTTCTTC. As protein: CASSFRSYARGTYNEQFF.